A selection of T cell receptor beta chains follows, all from one sample in a study of blood T cell repertoires in COVID-19. The protocol was immunoSEQ multiplex PCR, while the TCRdb copy is restricted to in-frame clones and leaves out a portion. The sample holds more than 50,000 clones, 76% seen once. Source material: peripheral blood. These receptors all come from a woman of 80 years or more with acute or convalescent COVID-19. Each CDR3 is given with its conserved first and last residue. A D gene is named only where the DNA matches it firmly. Not every row has a clone size; where given, it reads once, few, many or a size class.

j_call d_call clone_size v_call cdr3_aa cdr3_nt
TRBJ2-2 NA NA TRBV7-8 CASSVDSNTGELFF TGTGCCAGCAGCGTGGACAGTAACACCGGGGAGCTGTTTTTT
TRBJ2-7 NA NA TRBV28 CASNTPGREQYF TGTGCCAGCAATACCCCAGGAAGGGAGCAGTACTTC
TRBJ2-3 NA once TRBV7-9 CASSAVSGASTDTQYF TGTGCCAGCAGCGCTGTTAGCGGAGCTAGCACAGATACGCAGTATTTT
TRBJ1-1 NA NA TRBV28 CASQLYHRAAEAFF TGTGCCAGCCAATTATACCACCGCGCGGCCGAAGCTTTCTTT
TRBJ2-6 TRBD1 NA TRBV4-1 CASSGQGAGANVLTF TGCGCCAGCAGCGGACAGGGTGCGGGGGCCAACGTCCTGACTTTC
TRBJ2-1 NA NA TRBV28 CASSSPLAFNEQFF TGTGCCAGCAGTTCGCCCCTAGCCTTCAATGAGCAGTTCTTC
TRBJ1-2 TRBD1 few TRBV7-9 CASSSTAGGGGGYTF TGTGCCAGCAGTTCCACCGCAGGGGGCGGGGGTGGCTACACCTTC
TRBJ2-1 TRBD2 once TRBV29-1 CSVERGTSGSYNEQFF TGCAGCGTTGAACGGGGAACTAGCGGGAGCTACAATGAGCAGTTCTTC
TRBJ2-1 TRBD2 NA TRBV6-5 CTSGRLEDEQFF TGTACTAGCGGGAGATTAGAGGATGAGCAGTTCTTC
TRBJ2-7 NA NA TRBV15 CATSRDRGYEQYF TGTGCCACCAGCAGAGATCGGGGTTACGAGCAGTACTTC
TRBJ1-1 NA NA TRBV7-2 CAGGRANTEAFF TGTGCCGGCGGGCGGGCGAACACTGAAGCTTTCTTT
TRBJ2-7 TRBD1 few TRBV5-8 CASSDRDRLSYEQYF TGTGCCAGCAGCGATCGGGACAGACTTTCCTACGAGCAGTACTTC
TRBJ2-3 TRBD2 NA TRBV9 CASSVVGGSTDTQYF TGTGCCAGCAGCGTAGTGGGGGGGAGCACAGATACGCAGTATTTT
TRBJ2-5 TRBD2 NA TRBV3-1/TRBV3-2 CASSHPMAGVRETQYF TGTGCCAGCAGCCACCCTATGGCGGGGGTGAGGGAGACCCAGTACTTC
TRBJ2-1 TRBD2 NA TRBV5-1 CASSGGRIYNEQFF TGCGCCAGCAGCGGCGGGAGGATCTACAATGAGCAGTTCTTC
TRBJ1-1 NA NA TRBV28 CASSLFAVSNTEAFF TGTGCCAGCAGTTTATTTGCGGTTTCGAACACTGAAGCTTTCTTT
TRBJ1-1 NA few TRBV6-1 CASIEQGFRLNTEAFF TGTGCCAGCATTGAGCAGGGATTTCGTTTGAACACTGAAGCTTTCTTT
TRBJ1-4 NA once TRBV5-1 CASSYSNEKLFF TGCGCCAGCAGCTACTCTAATGAAAAACTGTTTTTT
TRBJ2-5 NA NA TRBV4-3 CASSQGTGFQETQYF TGCGCCAGCAGCCAAGGGACTGGGTTCCAAGAGACCCAGTACTTC
TRBJ1-3 NA NA TRBV18 CASSPAAASGNTIYF TGTGCCAGCTCACCAGCGGCGGCCTCTGGAAACACCATATATTTT
TRBJ1-5 NA NA TRBV15 CATSRDKRGNQPQHF TGTGCCACCAGCAGAGATAAGAGGGGCAATCAGCCCCAGCATTTT
TRBJ1-2 TRBD1 NA TRBV5-6 CASSWTGYEENYGYTF TGTGCCAGCAGCTGGACAGGGTACGAGGAAAACTATGGCTACACCTTC
TRBJ1-6 NA NA TRBV2 CASRPRDSVNSPLHF TGTGCCAGCAGGCCCAGAGACAGTGTTAATTCACCCCTCCACTTT
TRBJ2-1 TRBD1 NA TRBV27 CASSFVTGTRRGQFF TGTGCCAGCAGTTTTGTGACAGGGACCCGCCGCGGGCAGTTCTTC
TRBJ2-1 TRBD2 NA TRBV4-1 CASSEMGLAGAYNEQFF TGCGCCAGCAGCGAAATGGGACTAGCGGGAGCCTACAATGAGCAGTTCTTC
TRBJ1-1 NA NA TRBV28 CASSVGSSDTEAFF TGTGCCAGCAGTGTTGGGTCAAGCGATACTGAAGCTTTCTTT
TRBJ2-2 TRBD2 NA TRBV6-6 CASRRLAGGTGELFF TGTGCCAGCAGGAGATTAGCGGGAGGGACCGGGGAGCTGTTTTTT
TRBJ1-5 NA NA TRBV27 CASSPPQPQHF TGTGCCAGCAGTCCTCCCCAGCCCCAGCATTTT
TRBJ2-1 NA NA TRBV29-1 CSALTVGSTGVYNEQFF TGCAGCGCACTCACGGTCGGGTCAACGGGGGTTTACAATGAGCAGTTCTTC
TRBJ2-1 TRBD2 NA TRBV7-2 CASSLNLGLAAYNEQFF TGTGCCAGCAGCCTAAACCTTGGACTAGCGGCGTACAATGAGCAGTTCTTC
TRBJ1-4 NA NA TRBV5-5 CASSPTSVNEKLFF TGTGCCAGCAGCCCGACAAGTGTTAATGAAAAACTGTTTTTT
TRBJ1-1 NA NA TRBV3-1/TRBV3-2 CASSQLGRGMNTEAFF TGTGCCAGCAGCCAATTGGGGAGGGGCATGAACACTGAAGCTTTCTTT